The T cell receptor beta chain described here comes from a study of cytomegalovirus exposure and HLA in healthy donors. Study conclusions and caveats: Associated with HLA alleles at 0.05 false discovery rate in a later analysis were 16,951 TCR beta sequences. TCR sequences were mostly rare, though some public TCRs occurred in many donors.

As for this clone: The antigen remains undetermined.

60 Vbeta and 13 Jbeta primers were used in PCR. TCRdb's table, derived via immunoSEQ multiplex PCR, lists solely in-frame clones and lacks some. The sample carries about 130,000 clones, over 75% recorded once. The V segment lost 2 bases and the J segment 2 bases; nucleotides outside the gene matches: 2. Germline V CDR1 and CDR2: LGHNA, YNFKEQ. This CDR3 has 14 residues. The TCR was taken from a boy between 10 and 17 years old in good health and CMV-seronegative. The V and J genes are TRBV4-2 and TRBJ2-7; 8 bases fit TRBD2. Material for sequencing was PBMCs. The chain's CDR3 is CASSQTSGAYEQYF. CDR3 nucleotide sequence: TGTGCCAGCAGCCAAACTAGCGGCGCCTACGAGCAGTACTTC.